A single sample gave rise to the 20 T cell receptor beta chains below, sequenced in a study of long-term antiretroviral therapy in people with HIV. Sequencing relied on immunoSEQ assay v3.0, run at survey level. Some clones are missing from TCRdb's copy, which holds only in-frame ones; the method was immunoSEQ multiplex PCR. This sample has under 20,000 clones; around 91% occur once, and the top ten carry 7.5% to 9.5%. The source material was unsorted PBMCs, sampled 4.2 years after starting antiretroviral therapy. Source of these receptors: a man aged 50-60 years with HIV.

CDR3 sequence: CASSLERGGVDTQYF. For the CDR3, the DNA is TGTGCCAGCAGTTTGGAGCGGGGGGGCGTAGATACGCAGTATTTT. The chain recombines TRBV27 with TRBJ2-3; TRBD2 agrees at 10 bases. This CDR3 is 15 amino acids long. Germline CDR1 and CDR2: MNHEY and SMNVEV (reference sequence). Germline trimming cut 3 bases from V and 5 bases from J; bases unmatched to any gene: 5.

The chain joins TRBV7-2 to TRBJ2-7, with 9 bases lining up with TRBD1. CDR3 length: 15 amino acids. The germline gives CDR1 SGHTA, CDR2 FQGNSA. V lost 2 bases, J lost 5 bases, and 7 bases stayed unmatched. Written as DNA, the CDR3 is TGTGCCAGCAGCTTAACCGGGACAGGGTCCAACGAGCAGTACTTC. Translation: CASSLTGTGSNEQYF.

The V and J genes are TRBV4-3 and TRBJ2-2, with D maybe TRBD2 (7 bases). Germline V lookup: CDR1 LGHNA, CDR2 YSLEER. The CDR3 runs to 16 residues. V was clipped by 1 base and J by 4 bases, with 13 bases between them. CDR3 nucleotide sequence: TGCGCCAGCAGCCAAGGGGGGGGCGCGGCCACCGGGGAGCTGTTTTTT. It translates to CASSQGGGAATGELFF.

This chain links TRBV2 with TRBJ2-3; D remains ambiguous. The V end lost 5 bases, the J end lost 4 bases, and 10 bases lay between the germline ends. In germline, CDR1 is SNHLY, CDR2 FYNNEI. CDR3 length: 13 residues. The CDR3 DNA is TGTGCCAGCAGTCTATCCGGGTCAGATACGCAGTATTTT. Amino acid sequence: CASSLSGSDTQYF.

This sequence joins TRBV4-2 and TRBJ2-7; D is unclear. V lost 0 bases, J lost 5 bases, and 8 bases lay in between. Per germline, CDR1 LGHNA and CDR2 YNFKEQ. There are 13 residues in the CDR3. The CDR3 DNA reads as TGTGCCAGCAGCCAAGATCGGACGGACGAGCAGTACTTC. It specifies CASSQDRTDEQYF.

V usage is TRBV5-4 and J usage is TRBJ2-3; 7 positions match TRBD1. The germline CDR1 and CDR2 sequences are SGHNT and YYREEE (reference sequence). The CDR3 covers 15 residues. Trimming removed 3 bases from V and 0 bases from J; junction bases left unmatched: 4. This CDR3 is CASSSGQSSTDTQYF. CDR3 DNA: TGTGCCAGCAGCTCGGGACAGTCTAGCACAGATACGCAGTATTTT.

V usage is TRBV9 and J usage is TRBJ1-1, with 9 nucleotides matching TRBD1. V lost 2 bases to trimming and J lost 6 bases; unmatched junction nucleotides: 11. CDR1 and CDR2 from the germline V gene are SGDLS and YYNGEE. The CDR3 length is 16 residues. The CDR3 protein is CASSVPGTGSGSEAFF. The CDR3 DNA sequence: TGTGCCAGCAGCGTTCCTGGGACAGGGTCGGGGTCTGAAGCTTTCTTT.

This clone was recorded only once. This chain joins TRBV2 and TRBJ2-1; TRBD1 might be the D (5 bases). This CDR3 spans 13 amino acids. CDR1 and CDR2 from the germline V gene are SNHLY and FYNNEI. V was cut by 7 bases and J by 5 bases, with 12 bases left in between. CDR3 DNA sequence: TGTGCCAGCATCCCCGGCAGGGACAATGAGCAGTTCTTC. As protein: CASIPGRDNEQFF.

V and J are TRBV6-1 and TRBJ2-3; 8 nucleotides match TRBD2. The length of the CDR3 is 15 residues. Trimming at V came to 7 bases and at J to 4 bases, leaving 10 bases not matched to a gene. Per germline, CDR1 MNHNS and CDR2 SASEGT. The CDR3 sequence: CASIQTGLAADTQYF. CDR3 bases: TGTGCCAGCATCCAAACTGGACTAGCCGCAGATACGCAGTATTTT.

CDR3 sequence: CASSESGFSSGANVLTF. CDR3 coding DNA: TGTGCCAGCAGTGAATCTGGGTTTAGCTCTGGGGCCAACGTCCTGACTTTC. V usage is TRBV25-1 and J usage is TRBJ2-6; no definite D call. CDR1 is MGHDK, CDR2 SYGVNS, per germline. The V and J ends lost 1 base and 0 bases respectively, with 10 bases between them. CDR3 size: 17 residues.

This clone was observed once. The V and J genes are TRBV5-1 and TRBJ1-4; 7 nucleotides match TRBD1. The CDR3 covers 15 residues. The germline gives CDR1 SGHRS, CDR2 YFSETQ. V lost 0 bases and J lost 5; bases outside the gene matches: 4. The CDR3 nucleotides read TGCGCCAGCAGCTTGGCGACAGGGTCAAATGAAAAACTGTTTTTT. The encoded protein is CASSLATGSNEKLFF.

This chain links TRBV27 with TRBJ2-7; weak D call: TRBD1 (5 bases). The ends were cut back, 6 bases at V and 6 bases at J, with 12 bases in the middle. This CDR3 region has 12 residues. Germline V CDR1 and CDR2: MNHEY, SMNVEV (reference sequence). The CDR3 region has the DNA TGTGCCAGCAGCAGGGCGCCTAGCGAGCAGTACTTC. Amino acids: CASSRAPSEQYF.

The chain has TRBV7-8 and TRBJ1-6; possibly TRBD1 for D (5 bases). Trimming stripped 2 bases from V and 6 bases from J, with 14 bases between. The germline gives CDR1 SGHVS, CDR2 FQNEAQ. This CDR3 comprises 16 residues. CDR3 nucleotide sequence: TGTGCCAGCAGCTTACTCCAGGGAGTAATTAATTCACCCCTCCACTTT. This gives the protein CASSLLQGVINSPLHF.

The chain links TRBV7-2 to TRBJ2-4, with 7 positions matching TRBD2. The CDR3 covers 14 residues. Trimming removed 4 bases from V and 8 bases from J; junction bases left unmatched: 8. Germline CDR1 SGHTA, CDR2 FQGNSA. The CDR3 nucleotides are TGTGCCAGCAGCTCTGGTTTCAGCGGGGACATTCAGTACTTC. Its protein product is CASSSGFSGDIQYF. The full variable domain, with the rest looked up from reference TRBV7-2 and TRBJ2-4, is GAGVSQSPSNKVTEKGKDVELRCDPISGHTALYWYRQSLGQGLEFLIYFQGNSAPDKSGLPSDRFSAERTGGSVSTLTIQRTQQEDSAVYLCASSSGFSGDIQYFGAGTRLSVL.

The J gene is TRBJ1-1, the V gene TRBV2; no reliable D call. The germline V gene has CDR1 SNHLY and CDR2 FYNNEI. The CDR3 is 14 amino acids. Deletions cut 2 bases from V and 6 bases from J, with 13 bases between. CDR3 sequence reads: CASSEMGAAPEAFF. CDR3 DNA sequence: TGTGCCAGCAGTGAAATGGGCGCAGCACCTGAAGCTTTCTTT.

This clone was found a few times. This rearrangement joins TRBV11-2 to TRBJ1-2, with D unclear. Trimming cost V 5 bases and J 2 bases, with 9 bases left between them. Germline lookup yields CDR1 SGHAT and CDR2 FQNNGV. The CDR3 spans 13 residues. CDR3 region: CASSPGRNYGYTF. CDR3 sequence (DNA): TGTGCCAGCAGCCCTGGGAGGAACTATGGCTACACCTTC.

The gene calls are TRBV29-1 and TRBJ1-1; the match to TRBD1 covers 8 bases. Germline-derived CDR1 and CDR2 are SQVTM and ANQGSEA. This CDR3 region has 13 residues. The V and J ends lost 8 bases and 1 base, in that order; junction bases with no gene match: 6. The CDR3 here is CSSEGTGNTEAFF. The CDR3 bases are TGCAGCTCTGAGGGGACAGGGAACACTGAAGCTTTCTTT.

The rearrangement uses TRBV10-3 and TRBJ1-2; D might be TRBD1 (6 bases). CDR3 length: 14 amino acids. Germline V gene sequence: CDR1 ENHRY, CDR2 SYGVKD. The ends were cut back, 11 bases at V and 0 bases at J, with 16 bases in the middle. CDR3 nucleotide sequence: TGTGCCGCCATGAACAGGGAACCTAACTATGGCTACACCTTC. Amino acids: CAAMNREPNYGYTF.

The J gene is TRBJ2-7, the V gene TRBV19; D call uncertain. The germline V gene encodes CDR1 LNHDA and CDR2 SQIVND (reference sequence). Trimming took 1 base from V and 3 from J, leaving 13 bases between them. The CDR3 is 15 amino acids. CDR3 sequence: CASSIGSNPLYEQYF. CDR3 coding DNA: TGTGCCAGTAGTATAGGCAGCAACCCTCTCTACGAGCAGTACTTC.

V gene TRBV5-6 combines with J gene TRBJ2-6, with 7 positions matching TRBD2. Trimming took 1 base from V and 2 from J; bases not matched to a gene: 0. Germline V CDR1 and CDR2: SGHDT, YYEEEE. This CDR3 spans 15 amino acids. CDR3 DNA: TGTGCCAGCAGCTTGCGGGGGGCTGGGGCCAACGTCCTGACTTTC. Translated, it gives CASSLRGAGANVLTF.